This is a list of T cell receptor beta chains from one sample in a study of blood T cell repertoires in COVID-19. The table came from immunoSEQ multiplex PCR; TCRdb's copy has only in-frame clones and leaves some out. The sample carries approximately 70,000 clones, around 79% recorded once. Sequencing was performed on peripheral blood. Receptors were obtained from a woman in her 70s with acute or convalescent COVID-19. The CDR3 runs from the conserved cysteine through the conserved F or W. Fields, in order: J gene, V gene, clone size, D gene, CDR3 protein, CDR3 DNA. D genes are given only for firm matches. Part of the rows lack a size; the others show once, few, many or a class for expanded clones.

TRBJ1-2	TRBV7-9	NA	NA	CASSSGTDFQYGYTF	TGTGCCAGCAGCTCCGGGACTGATTTTCAGTATGGCTACACCTTC
TRBJ1-1	TRBV6-5	NA	TRBD1	CASSPGGRTEAFF	TGTGCCAGCAGCCCAGGGGGTCGAACTGAAGCTTTCTTT
TRBJ2-3	TRBV27	NA	TRBD2	CASSFTSGRAPFQDTQYF	TGTGCCAGCAGTTTCACTAGCGGGAGGGCTCCGTTTCAAGATACGCAGTATTTT
TRBJ1-1	TRBV6-2/TRBV6-3	once	NA	CASSSTSSGVF	TGTGCCAGCAGCTCCACGAGTTCAGGGGTATTT
TRBJ2-7	TRBV20-1	NA	NA	CSASRGSEQYF	TGCAGTGCTAGTCGCGGATCCGAGCAGTACTTC
TRBJ1-2	TRBV4-3	NA	NA	CASSQDRPGGYTF	TGCGCCAGCAGCCAAGATCGGCCGGGAGGCTACACCTTC
TRBJ2-7	TRBV19	NA	TRBD1	CASSVSRDRAGEQYF	TGTGCCAGTAGTGTATCCCGGGACAGGGCGGGCGAGCAGTACTTC
TRBJ1-1	TRBV11-2	NA	NA	CASSSTGTEAFF	TGTGCCAGCAGCTCAACCGGGACTGAAGCTTTCTTT
TRBJ1-1	TRBV18	NA	TRBD1	CASSPRGGGTGLGDTEAFF	TGTGCCAGCTCACCGCGTGGAGGGGGGACAGGCCTTGGGGACACTGAAGCTTTCTTT
TRBJ1-5	TRBV5-1	NA	NA	CASSLSFGQNQPQHF	TGCGCCAGCAGCTTGAGTTTCGGACAGAATCAGCCCCAGCATTTT
TRBJ1-5	TRBV19	NA	NA	CASSIAAGVSNQPQHF	TGTGCCAGTAGTATAGCAGCGGGGGTTAGCAATCAGCCCCAGCATTTT
TRBJ1-2	TRBV29-1	NA	TRBD1	CSVSRDRPRGYTF	TGCAGCGTTAGCCGGGACAGGCCTCGGGGCTACACCTTC
TRBJ2-6	TRBV5-1	NA	NA	CASSFGSSGANVLTF	TGCGCCAGCAGCTTCGGGAGCTCTGGGGCCAACGTCCTGACTTTC
TRBJ2-7	TRBV21-1	NA	NA	CASSSNPSYEQYF	TGTGCCAGCAGCTCTAACCCATCCTACGAGCAGTACTTC
TRBJ1-1	TRBV5-1	NA	TRBD1	CASSWETGMNTEAFF	TGCGCCAGCAGCTGGGAGACAGGGATGAACACTGAAGCTTTCTTT
TRBJ1-2	TRBV25-1	NA	NA	CASRFDGANYGYTF	TGTGCCAGCAGATTTGACGGGGCTAACTATGGCTACACCTTC
TRBJ2-1	TRBV9	NA	TRBD2	CASSPNNAGGLNEQFF	TGTGCCAGCAGCCCTAACAACGCGGGAGGGCTCAATGAGCAGTTCTTC
TRBJ2-6	TRBV6-6	NA	TRBD1	CASSPTGGTGANVLTF	TGTGCCAGCAGTCCTACAGGGGGCACTGGGGCCAACGTCCTGACTTTC
TRBJ1-3	TRBV12-3/TRBV12-4	NA	NA	CASSRDTGNTIYF	TGTGCCAGCAGTCGGGACACCGGAAACACCATATATTTT
TRBJ1-2	TRBV19	NA	TRBD1	CASGGQNNYGYTF	TGTGCCAGCGGGGGACAGAATAACTATGGCTACACCTTC
TRBJ1-2	TRBV12-3/TRBV12-4	NA	TRBD1	CASIRGVDGYTF	TGTGCCAGCATCAGGGGGGTAGATGGCTACACCTTC
TRBJ2-1	TRBV2	NA	TRBD2	CASSEVTSGEEGVQFF	TGTGCCAGCAGTGAGGTGACTAGCGGGGAGGAAGGGGTGCAGTTCTTC
TRBJ2-7	TRBV7-2	NA	TRBD2	CASSTLAGDSYEQYF	TGTGCCAGCAGCACCCTAGCGGGGGACTCCTACGAGCAGTACTTC
TRBJ2-1	TRBV29-1	NA	TRBD2	CSVVTWGLAIHEQFF	TGCAGCGTTGTAACCTGGGGACTAGCGATTCATGAGCAGTTCTTC
TRBJ1-1	TRBV6-2/TRBV6-3	NA	NA	CASSYLSATTEAFF	TGTGCCAGCAGTTACCTATCCGCCACCACTGAAGCTTTCTTT
TRBJ1-1	TRBV28	few	NA	CASRESQGGRILAFF	TGTGCCAGCAGGGAGAGTCAGGGAGGGAGAATTCTAGCTTTCTTT
TRBJ1-6	TRBV20-1	NA	NA	CSASDKGLYSPLHF	TGCAGTGCTAGTGATAAGGGGCTTTATTCACCCCTCCACTTT
TRBJ2-2	TRBV3-1/TRBV3-2	few	TRBD1	CASSQRGQGGGGGGELFF	TGTGCCAGCAGCCAGAGAGGACAGGGCGGAGGTGGTGGCGGGGAGCTGTTTTTT
TRBJ2-2	TRBV18	NA	TRBD2	CAIPELLLGLNTGELFF	TGTGCCATCCCTGAACTTCTTCTGGGACTAAACACCGGGGAGCTGTTTTTT
TRBJ1-1	TRBV7-3	once	NA	CASSSDGGTEAFF	TGTGCCAGCAGTTCCGACGGGGGGACTGAAGCTTTCTTT
TRBJ2-7	TRBV29-1	few	NA	CSVGQVALGEQYF	TGCAGCGTTGGACAGGTCGCGTTAGGCGAGCAGTACTTC
TRBJ2-1	TRBV11-2	NA	TRBD2	CASSLERGRGLNEQFF	TGTGCCAGCAGCTTAGAACGCGGGAGGGGGCTCAATGAGCAGTTCTTC
TRBJ1-1	TRBV12-3/TRBV12-4	NA	NA	CASSRQAKTEAFF	TGTGCCAGCAGCCGACAGGCCAAAACTGAAGCTTTCTTT
TRBJ1-1	TRBV7-9	NA	TRBD1	CASRPDRGVNTEAFF	TGTGCCAGCAGGCCAGACAGGGGGGTAAACACTGAAGCTTTCTTT
TRBJ1-1	TRBV25-1	NA	TRBD1	CASSGVQGTRIF	TGTGCCAGCAGTGGGGTACAGGGGACGAGGATCTTT
TRBJ1-6	TRBV25-1	NA	TRBD1	CASSESRTGQGSPLHF	TGTGCCAGCAGTGAATCCCGGACAGGGCAAGGTTCACCCCTCCACTTT
TRBJ2-7	TRBV2	NA	NA	CASTARPPYEQYF	TGTGCCAGCACGGCCAGGCCTCCCTACGAGCAGTACTTC
TRBJ1-1	TRBV29-1	few	NA	CSHSGGSSTEAFF	TGCAGCCACTCAGGAGGGTCGAGCACTGAAGCTTTCTTT
TRBJ2-1	TRBV7-2	NA	TRBD2	CASSTSGGGGNEQFF	TGTGCCAGCAGCACGAGCGGCGGGGGAGGGAATGAGCAGTTCTTC
TRBJ2-3	TRBV7-9	NA	TRBD2	CASRGTSGPFCF	TGTGCCAGCCGAGGGACTAGCGGGCCTTTTTGTTTC
TRBJ1-4	TRBV29-1	few	NA	CSVGPDGEKLFF	TGCAGCGTTGGGCCCGACGGGGAAAAACTGTTTTTT
TRBJ1-5	TRBV19	NA	NA	CASSSGQVGLRPQHF	TGTGCCAGTAGTTCTGGGCAGGTTGGTCTGCGGCCCCAGCATTTT
TRBJ2-1	TRBV2	NA	TRBD1	CASSRDRAYNEQFF	TGTGCCAGCAGCCGGGACAGGGCATACAATGAGCAGTTCTTC
TRBJ1-1	TRBV5-1	few	NA	CASSFEPNPNTEAFF	TGCGCCAGCAGCTTCGAGCCCAACCCAAACACTGAAGCTTTCTTT
TRBJ2-7	TRBV29-1	NA	NA	CSVSDRIPPYEQYF	TGCAGCGTCAGTGACAGGATCCCTCCCTACGAGCAGTACTTC
TRBJ2-3	TRBV7-2	once	TRBD1	CAGGTGGATDTQYF	TGTGCCGGGGGGACAGGGGGCGCGACAGATACGCAGTATTTT
TRBJ1-1	TRBV10-2	NA	TRBD1	CASSDPWTGMNTEAFF	TGCGCCAGCAGTGACCCCTGGACAGGGATGAACACTGAAGCTTTCTTT
TRBJ2-1	TRBV7-7	NA	TRBD2	CASSQAGGYYEQFF	TGTGCCAGCAGCCAAGCGGGGGGCTACTATGAGCAGTTCTTC
TRBJ2-1	TRBV4-2	NA	TRBD2	CASSHDFSGASYNEQFF	TGTGCCAGCAGCCACGACTTTAGCGGGGCTTCCTACAATGAGCAGTTCTTC
TRBJ1-2	TRBV5-4	NA	TRBD1	CASSIGGGGGYTF	TGTGCCAGCAGTATCGGAGGGGGCGGAGGCTACACCTTC
TRBJ2-2	TRBV19	NA	TRBD1	CASRRPGQGADGELFF	TGTGCCAGCAGAAGACCGGGACAGGGGGCGGACGGGGAGCTGTTTTTT
TRBJ1-4	TRBV5-8	few	TRBD1	CASSPGQGFGVNEKLFF	TGTGCCAGCAGCCCCGGACAGGGATTCGGAGTTAATGAAAAACTGTTTTTT
TRBJ2-2	TRBV5-6	NA	TRBD1	CASSEQGAGELFF	TGTGCCAGCAGCGAACAGGGGGCCGGGGAGCTGTTTTTT
TRBJ2-6	TRBV6-6	NA	NA	CASSYDTGANVLTF	TGTGCCAGCAGTTACGACACTGGGGCCAACGTCCTGACTTTC
TRBJ1-4	TRBV7-6	NA	NA	CASSFLTDRTNEKLFF	TGTGCCAGCAGCTTCCTAACTGACAGAACTAATGAAAAACTGTTTTTT
TRBJ2-1	TRBV27	NA	TRBD1	CASFFRGTGIFHEQFF	TGTGCCAGCTTTTTTCGTGGGACAGGGATTTTCCATGAGCAGTTCTTC
TRBJ2-1	TRBV28	NA	TRBD1	CASSPTGGAVSYNEQFF	TGTGCCAGCAGTCCTACAGGGGGCGCAGTGTCCTACAATGAGCAGTTCTTC
TRBJ1-5	TRBV7-9	NA	TRBD1	CASLAGGEGKPQHF	TGTGCCAGCTTGGCAGGGGGCGAAGGTAAGCCCCAGCATTTT